This paragraph covers one TCR beta chain sequence. Antigen specificity is unknown. This entry comes from a study of T-cell memory formation after mild COVID-19. Whole-study findings and limits: CD4/CD8 balance held among clones contracting day 15 to 85, and later expanders leaned CD4+. Memory sampled before infection contained some responding clones, suggesting cross-reactive memory joined.

TCRdb re-called the 5' RACE reads through MiXCR, storing one row per CDR3 protein. Here the sample spans roughly 150,000 distinct CDR3 sequences, approximately 25% being singletons. Sample: PBMCs or a T cell subset sorted from them (not recorded which). This TCR derives from an adult woman who had mild COVID-19 (a few samples of this study predate the infection). Cell type and time point are not known.

The CDR3 nucleotides read TGTGCCAGCCCGGGACTAGCGGGAGTTGGAGATACGCAGTATTTT. Translating it yields CASPGLAGVGDTQYF. The chain carries TRBV2 and TRBJ2-3; TRBD2 aligns across 14 bases. The CDR3 has 15 residues. Germline assignment: CDR1 SNHLY and CDR2 FYNNEI. Trimming cost V 8 bases and J 5 bases; bases outside gene matches: 6.